This TCR beta chain was sequenced during a study of CD8 T cells in Susac syndrome. Trimming removed 4 bases from V and 6 bases from J, with 13 bases in between. The CDR3 has 13 residues. Germline lookup yields CDR1 LGHDT and CDR2 YNNKEL (reference sequence). The authors reverse transcribed roughly 0.5 to 1 ug RNA with random hexamers. Amplification of TCR beta CDR3 used immunoSEQ multiplex PCR across 54 Vbeta and 13 Jbeta. A single record per CDR3 protein comes from TCRdb applying MiXCR to the immunoSEQ multiplex PCR reads. The profile shows about 200,000 distinct CDR3 sequences, 90% to 95% of them singletons.

Sample: CD4+ T cells from PBMCs. The clonotype comes from a human donor in good health. The chain combines TRBV3-1 with TRBJ2-7; D unclear. The CDR3: CASSPTGSPEQYF. Here the CDR3 DNA reads TGTGCCAGCAGCCCCACCGGCAGCCCCGAGCAGTACTTC.